This TCR beta chain comes out of a study of cytomegalovirus exposure and HLA in healthy donors. The study ran its PCR with 60 Vbeta and 13 Jbeta primers. Assay: immunoSEQ multiplex PCR; the TCRdb copy retains only in-frame clones and omits some. The sample shows 150,000 to 250,000 clones, around 80% of them seen only once. This receptor was obtained from a woman aged 25 to 39 in good health and CMV-seropositive. The material sequenced was PBMCs.

Here the CDR3 DNA reads TGTGCCAGCAGCTTGAGCGGTTCCTACAATGAGCAGTTCTTC. Residues: CASSLSGSYNEQFF. The genes are TRBV7-9 and TRBJ2-1; a weak D match, TRBD2 (5 bases). Trimming pared 3 bases from V and 1 base from J, leaving 7 bases between. This CDR3 is built from 14 residues. Per germline, CDR1 SEHNR and CDR2 FQNEAQ (reference sequence). Full variable domain (rest looked up from reference TRBV7-9 and TRBJ2-1): DTGVSQNPRHKITKRGQNVTFRCDPISEHNRLYWYRQTLGQGPEFLTYFQNEAQLEKSRLLSDRFSAERPKGSFSTLEIQRTEQGDSAMYLCASSLSGSYNEQFFGPGTRLTVL.